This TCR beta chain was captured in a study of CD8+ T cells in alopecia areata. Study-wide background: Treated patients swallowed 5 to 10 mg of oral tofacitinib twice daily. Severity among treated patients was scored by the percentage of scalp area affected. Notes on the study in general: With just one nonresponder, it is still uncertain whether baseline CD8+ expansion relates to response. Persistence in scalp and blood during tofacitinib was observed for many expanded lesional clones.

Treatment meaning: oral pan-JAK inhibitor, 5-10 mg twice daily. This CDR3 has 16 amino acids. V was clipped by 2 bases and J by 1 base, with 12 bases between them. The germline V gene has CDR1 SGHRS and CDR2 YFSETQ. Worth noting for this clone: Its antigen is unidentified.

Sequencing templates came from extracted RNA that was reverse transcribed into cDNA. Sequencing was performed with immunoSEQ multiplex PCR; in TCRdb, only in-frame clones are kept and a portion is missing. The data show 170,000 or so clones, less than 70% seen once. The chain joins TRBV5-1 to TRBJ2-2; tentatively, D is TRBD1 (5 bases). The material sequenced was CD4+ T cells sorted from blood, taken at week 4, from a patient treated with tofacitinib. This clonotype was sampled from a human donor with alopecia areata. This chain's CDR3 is CASSLGWTMNTGELFF. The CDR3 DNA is TGCGCCAGCAGCTTAGGATGGACAATGAACACCGGGGAGCTGTTTTTT. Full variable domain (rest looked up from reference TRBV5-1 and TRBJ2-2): KAGVTQTPRYLIKTRGQQVTLSCSPISGHRSVSWYQQTPGQGLQFLFEYFSETQRNKGNFPGRFSGRQFSNSRSEMNVSTLELGDSALYLCASSLGWTMNTGELFFGEGSRLTVL.